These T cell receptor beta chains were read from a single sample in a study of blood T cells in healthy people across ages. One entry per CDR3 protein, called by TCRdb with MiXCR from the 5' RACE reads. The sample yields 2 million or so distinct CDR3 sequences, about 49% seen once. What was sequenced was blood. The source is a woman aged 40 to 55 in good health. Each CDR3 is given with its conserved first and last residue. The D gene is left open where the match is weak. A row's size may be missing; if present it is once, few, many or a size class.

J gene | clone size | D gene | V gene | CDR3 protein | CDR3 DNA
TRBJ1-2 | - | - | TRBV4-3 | CASSQEITSEGYYGYTF | TGCGCCAGCAGCCAAGAAATCACCTCAGAGGGGTATTATGGCTACACCTTC
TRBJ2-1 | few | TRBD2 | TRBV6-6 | CATIQGGSSYNEQFF | TGTGCCACCATCCAGGGAGGGAGCTCCTACAATGAGCAGTTCTTC
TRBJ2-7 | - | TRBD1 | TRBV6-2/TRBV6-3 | CASRKGQGAYEQYF | TGTGCCAGCAGGAAGGGACAGGGGGCCTACGAGCAGTACTTC
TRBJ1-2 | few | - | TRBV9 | CASSPRQPDRGYTF | TGTGCCAGCAGCCCCCGACAGCCAGATCGGGGCTACACCTTC
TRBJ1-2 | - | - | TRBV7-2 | CASSLGGTLTTF | TGTGCCAGCAGCTTAGGAGGAACCCTTACCACCTTC
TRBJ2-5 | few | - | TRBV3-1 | CASSPPGRTAGYF | TGTGCCAGCAGCCCACCGGGACGCACCGCCGGGTACTTC
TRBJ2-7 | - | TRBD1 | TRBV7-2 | CASSPRAGQGFYEQYF | TGTGCCAGCAGCCCGAGGGCGGGACAGGGATTCTACGAGCAGTACTTC
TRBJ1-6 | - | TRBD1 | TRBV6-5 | CASSYGTGGSPLHF | TGTGCCAGCAGTTATGGGACAGGGGGATCACCCCTCCACTTT
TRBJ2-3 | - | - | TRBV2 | CASKADRLNTDTQYF | TGTGCCAGCAAAGCAGACAGGCTCAACACAGATACGCAGTATTTT
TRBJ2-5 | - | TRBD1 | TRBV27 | CASSWDRDGETQYF | TGTGCCAGCAGTTGGGACAGGGACGGTGAGACCCAGTACTTC